This T cell receptor beta chain was obtained from a study of T cells after yellow fever vaccination. As for the study in general: Fractions containing few cells were prepared with SMART-Seq v4 Ultra Low Input.

CDR3 length equals 15 residues. CDR1 and CDR2 (germline): KGHSH, LQKENI. V lost 3 bases, J lost 4 bases, and 14 bases lay in between. Points from the study as a whole: A small proportion of clonotypes was detected in both the CD4 and CD8 compartments. At around 95% for CD4 and almost 90% for CD8, most primary-vaccination clones showed up again after the booster.

This clonotype was seen ten or more times. Its target is not known. TCR cDNA, made by 5'RACE template switching, carried an added universal primer site and UMIs. TCRdb reprocessed the 5' RACE reads with MiXCR, giving one entry per CDR3 protein. The table has roughly 120,000 distinct CDR3 sequences, under 8.5% seen once. V gene TRBV18 combines with J gene TRBJ2-3, with D tentatively TRBD1 (6 bases). Here the sequenced sample was CD4+ T cells sorted from PBMCs, taken 10 to 11 days after the first yellow fever vaccination. This TCR came from a man aged 18 to 30 who received the YFV17D yellow fever vaccine. The CDR3 bases are TGTGCCAGCTCACCTCTCGGACAGCCCGCAGATACGCAGTATTTT. Residues: CASSPLGQPADTQYF.